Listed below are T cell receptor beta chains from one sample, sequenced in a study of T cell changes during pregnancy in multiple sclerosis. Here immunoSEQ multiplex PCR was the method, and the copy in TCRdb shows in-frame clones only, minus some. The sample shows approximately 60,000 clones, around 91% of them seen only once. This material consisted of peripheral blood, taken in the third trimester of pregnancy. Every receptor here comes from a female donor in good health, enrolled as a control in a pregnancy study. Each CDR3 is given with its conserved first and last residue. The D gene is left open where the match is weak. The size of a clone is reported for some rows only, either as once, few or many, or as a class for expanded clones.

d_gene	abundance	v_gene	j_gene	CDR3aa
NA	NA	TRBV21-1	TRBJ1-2	CASSKGRYGYTF
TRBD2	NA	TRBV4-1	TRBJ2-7	CASSQDGGDYEQYF
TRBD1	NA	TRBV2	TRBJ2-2	CASSLDRGIGGDGELFF
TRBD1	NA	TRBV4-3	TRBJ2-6	CASSQVTGLSGANVLTF
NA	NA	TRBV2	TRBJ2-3	CASSSGTVGPGAKTDTQYF
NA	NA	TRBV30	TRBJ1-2	CASTSGDNYGYTF
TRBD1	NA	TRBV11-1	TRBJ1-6	CASRGTDRGFYNSPLHF
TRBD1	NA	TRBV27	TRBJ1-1	CASSESGTGTGAFF
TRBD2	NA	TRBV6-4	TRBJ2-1	CASSPGTRDNEQFF
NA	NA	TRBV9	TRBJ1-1	CASSVGGRLNTEAFF
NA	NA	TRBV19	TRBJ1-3	CASSLSDNSGNTIYF
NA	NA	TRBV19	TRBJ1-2	CASSIMGGGYTF
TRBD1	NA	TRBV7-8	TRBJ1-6	CASSLEETGVSPLHF
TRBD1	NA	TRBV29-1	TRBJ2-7	CSASGTGDYEQYF
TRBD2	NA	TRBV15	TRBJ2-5	CATSKGTSGGETQYF
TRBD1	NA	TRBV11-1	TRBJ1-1	CASSLPSTGPAEAFF
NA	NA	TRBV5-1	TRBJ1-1	CASQAGSVTEAFF
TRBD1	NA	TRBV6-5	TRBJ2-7	CASRGQGTYEQYF
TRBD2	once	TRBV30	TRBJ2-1	CAWSEGLVSYNEQFF
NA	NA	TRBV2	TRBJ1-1	CASSVRPGNTEAFF
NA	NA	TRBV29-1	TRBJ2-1	CSVEKTRPSSYNEQFF
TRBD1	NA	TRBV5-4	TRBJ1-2	CASHRGRDYGYTF
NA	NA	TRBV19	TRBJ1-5	CASSIGGGEVGNQPQHF
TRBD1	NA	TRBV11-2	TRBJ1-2	CASSLVRQGGGYTF
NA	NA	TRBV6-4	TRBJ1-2	CASSLEAEANYGYTF
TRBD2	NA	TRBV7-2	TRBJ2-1	CASSLDFGTRANNEQFF
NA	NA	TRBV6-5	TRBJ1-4	CASSYSVAGDGEKLFF
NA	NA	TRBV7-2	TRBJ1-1	CASSLGTISVWAFF
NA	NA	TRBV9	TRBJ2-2	CASSVTGQNTGELFF
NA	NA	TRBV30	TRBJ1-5	CAWSVLGHQTYQPQHF
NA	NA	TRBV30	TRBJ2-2	CAWSKAGSTAGELFF
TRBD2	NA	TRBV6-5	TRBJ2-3	CASSYLRGSDTQYF
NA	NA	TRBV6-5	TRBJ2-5	CASSYGEWGQETQYF
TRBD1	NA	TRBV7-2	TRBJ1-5	CASSLGQGAGQPQHF
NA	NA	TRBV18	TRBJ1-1	CASSLKGGNTEAFF
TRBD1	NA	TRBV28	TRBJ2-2	CASSGQANTGELFF